Described below is a single T cell receptor beta chain sequence and its context. This record belongs to a study of blood T cell repertoires in COVID-19. About the study: Sample material is recorded as cDNA or gDNA derived from T cells, B-cell-depleted T cells, or PBMCs.

Germline V CDR1 and CDR2: MNHNS, SASEGT. The J segment lost 12 bases and the V segment lost 4 bases, leaving 13 bases of the junction unmatched. The CDR3 is 14 residues long. Original methodology: Reference gene primer amplification in the assay estimated nucleated cell counts. Method: immunoSEQ multiplex PCR; TCRdb's copy keeps in-frame clones and lacks some. The D gene and trimming were derived from the DNA, and the V and J assignments and clone size from that table. The data show about 90,000 clones, more than 80% seen once. Sample: peripheral blood. The source is a woman in her 70s with acute or convalescent COVID-19. The V call is TRBV6-1, the J call TRBJ1-1; 8 nucleotides agree with TRBD1. The CDR3 reads CASSAHPGQGVSFF. The CDR3 coding sequence is TGTGCCAGCAGTGCCCATCCCGGACAGGGAGTTTCTTTCTTT.